This T cell receptor beta chain originates from a study of T-cell memory formation after mild COVID-19 (dated by TCRdb to about 2021). Context from the whole study: TCR sequence clusters from the two donors were largely donor specific. Two young, previously healthy adult volunteers, one female and one male, were included in the cohort. In two donors, T-cell clones that expanded and contracted after mild COVID-19 were followed by sequencing TCRalpha and TCRbeta repertoires longitudinally. General study outcomes and caveats: Clones that contracted from day 15 to 85 showed balanced CD4/CD8 phenotypes, whereas a second wave of clones that expanded from day 15 to 37 leaned towards CD4+. SARS-CoV-2 specificity was not confirmed for the second-wave clones peaking on day 37. Contracting CD4+ clones appeared mostly in the CM and EM memory subsets, whereas CD8+ clones were enriched in EMRA. The detection of some responding clones in pre-infection memory suggests that pre-existing cross-reactive memory T cells joined the SARS-CoV-2 response. The study covered only a couple of mild cases, and larger cohorts including severe cases with pre-infection samples were considered necessary.

V loses 1 base, J loses 0 bases, and the germline ends lie 9 bases apart. There are 16 amino acids in the CDR3, from cysteine to phenylalanine inclusive. Just CDR3 DNA is preserved here, 48 bases in frame from base 1. In the germline V gene, CDR1 corresponds to ENHRY and CDR2 to SYGVKD. TCRdb shows the sequencer as Illumina NovaSeq 6000. Using 5'RACE with constant-segment primers, TCRalpha and TCRbeta cDNA libraries were constructed, with sample barcodes and unique molecular identifiers added in the process. Trizol reagent was used to extract RNA from every sample. The libraries were amplified in two PCR steps, and the second step added a second sample barcode and Illumina TruSeq adapters. Sequencing of libraries was performed on an Illumina NovaSeq with 2 x 150 bp paired-end reads. Processing in the source paper ran as follows. With migec v1.2.7, reads were demultiplexed and then collapsed into UMI-guided consensus sequences. Using mixcr v2.1.11, the UMI consensuses were aligned to TRA and TRB V and J templates and assembled into clonotypes. Clonotypes were classified as expanded or contracted when called significant by both edgeR and NoisET, with noise models trained on biological replicates. edgeR calls used a false discovery rate-adjusted p below 0.01 and a log2 fold-change threshold of 1. As an exploratory analysis of dynamics, max-normalized trajectories of the 1000 most abundant clonotypes were examined by PCA with hierarchical clustering. The CD4 or CD8 phenotype of responding clones was assigned using the separately sequenced CD4+ and CD8+ repertoires. The public sequencing data were trimmed at Q25 with fastp and processed into clonotypes with MiXCR by TCRdb, which kept only in-frame beta chains. Each CDR3 protein gets just one entry, which takes the most common genes and DNA from the rows behind it. V and J calls and clone size were set by TCRdb, not the authors. The sample has about 190,000 distinct CDR3 sequences on record, about 20% of them singletons. Of the sample, approximately 22% is held by the ten largest clones.

Turning to this clonotype: Its binding antigen is unknown. Base qualities are not provided; no much larger clone lies one nucleotide away.

Ficoll-Paque density gradient centrifugation was the method used to isolate PBMCs. This TCR was recovered from an adult woman who had mild COVID-19 (a few samples of this study predate the infection). The sample titles of this study are shuffled in the database, so cell type and time point are left out; the donor was told from shared clones. This chain is built from TRBV10-3 and TRBJ2-2; too little of a D gene remains to name it. Sequencing input: PBMCs or a T cell subset sorted from them (not recorded which). The CDR3 reads as follows: CAISEWSRSNTGELFF. The DNA sequence is given as TGTGCCATCAGTGAGTGGAGCAGGTCGAACACCGGGGAGCTGTTTTTT.